This T cell receptor beta chain was found in a study of OX40 agonist ivuxolimab in advanced cancers. Whole-study results and caveats: Averaging showed that CD8+ T cells had more expanded clones than CD4+ did. Partly responding patients at 0.1-3.0 mg/kg showed some of the smallest clonal expansion.

Germline CDR1 and CDR2: SGHNT and YENEEA. Trimming removed 3 bases from V and 4 bases from J; junction bases left unmatched: 17. This CDR3 contains 18 residues. With respect to this clone: Its matching antigen is unknown.

Profiled with immunoSEQ multiplex PCR; TCRdb holds only in-frame clones, not every one. The table records 60,000 to 75,000 clones, about 94% of them present only once. J is TRBJ1-2 and V is TRBV11-3; 7 bases align to TRBD1. This sequence was found in an adult with an advanced solid tumor such as melanoma, head and neck, liver or kidney cancer. Here the sequenced sample was CD4+ or CD8+ T cells sorted from blood, taken in a trial of the OX40 agonist ivuxolimab. The CDR3: CASSFQGHYRGQGYGYTF. In nucleotides, the CDR3 is TGTGCCAGCAGCTTTCAGGGCCATTACAGGGGTCAAGGCTATGGCTACACCTTC.